This entry is about one T cell receptor (beta chain). The antigen remains undetermined. The analysis combined second doses at about 4 or about 12 weeks. The data derive from a study of T cell responses to AZD1222 COVID-19 vaccine. Looked up from germline, CDR1 is SGDLS and CDR2 is YYNGEE. Trimming shortened V by 4 bases and J by 2 bases, and 10 bases separated the two germline ends. The CDR3 length is 14 residues. Study results and caveats: With dominance at 160-218 and 743-854, vaccine-associated CD4 TCRs spanned spike. After the peak T cell response, and only then, were repertoires sampled. Among those given AZD1222, only six were seropositive at baseline.

The data were produced by immunoSEQ multiplex PCR, yet TCRdb's version contains in-frame clones alone and is incomplete. Of over 130,000 clones in the sample, approximately 90% were seen once. V usage is TRBV9 and J usage is TRBJ1-3; maybe TRBD1 (5 bases). The sample in question was peripheral blood, obtained 28 days after the second AZD1222 dose. This TCR was sampled from an adult who received the AZD1222 COVID-19 vaccine. CDR3 DNA sequence: TGTGCCAGCAGCATCACAGGTACTGGAAACACCATATATTTT. It translates to CASSITGTGNTIYF.